The TCR beta chain described here comes from a study of blood T cell repertoires in COVID-19. Study background: Sites across the United States, Italy and Spain contributed samples from acute and convalescent COVID-19. Nucleic acid was either cDNA or gDNA, and it came from T cells, B-cell-depleted T cells, or PBMCs.

In its sample, this clone was seen a few times. This CDR3 has 15 residues. V dropped 6 bases and J dropped 3; count of bases not matched to a gene: 7. Germline loops: CDR1 MNHEY, CDR2 SVGAGI. Source study methods: How many nucleated cells were present was estimated from reference gene primer amplification. Libraries were prepared by immunoSEQ multiplex PCR; TCRdb keeps only in-frame clonotypes and omits some of them. The V and J calls and clone size are taken from that table; D and trimming were inferred from the DNA. The table records roughly 130,000 clones, just under 85% of them present only once. This clonotype was sampled from a woman between 50 and 59 years old with acute or convalescent COVID-19. The chain couples TRBV6-5 to TRBJ1-2; 10 bases map to TRBD1. Material: peripheral blood. CDR3 sequence (DNA): TGTGCCAGCAGGACAGGGGGCTTCAGAGACTATGGCTACACCTTC. Its translation is CASRTGGFRDYGYTF.